The 18 T cell receptor beta chains below come from one sample, sequenced in a study of human T cells and chemical hapten exposure. TCRdb reanalysed the RACE reads using MiXCR and keeps one entry per CDR3 protein. The data contain some 52,000 distinct CDR3 sequences, 9.5% to 11% of them singletons. Regarding time point: patch test 1, 2 weeks after DPC sensitization. Treatment reported: therapeutic diphenylcyclopropenone sensitization with weekly scalp DPC. RNA extraction used unfractionated whole blood as the source of total RNA. This sample comprised whole blood, obtained in connection with sensitization to the hapten diphenylcyclopropenone (DPC). The receptors were gathered from a woman aged 40 to 50 with alopecia areata. Some clones in this sample may be carry-over from other donors' samples.

This clonotype was picked up a small number of times. This chain links TRBV5-1 with TRBJ2-5; 16 bases match TRBD2. Trimming at V came to 3 bases and at J to 4 bases, leaving 3 bases not matched to a gene. CDR3 length: 16 residues. Germline values: CDR1 SGHRS, CDR2 YFSETQ. This CDR3 is CASSSGLAGGRETQYF. DNA for the CDR3: TGCGCCAGCAGCTCGGGACTAGCGGGGGGGCGAGAGACCCAGTACTTC.

This clonotype was detected only a few times. The chain uses TRBV15 and TRBJ1-2; D is uncertain. Germline V lookup: CDR1 LNHNV, CDR2 YYDKDF (reference sequence). The CDR3 is made up of 15 amino acids. Trimming removed 0 bases from V and 4 bases from J, with 12 bases in between. The CDR3 loop is CATSRDRVAVYGYTF. Here the CDR3 DNA reads TGTGCCACCAGCAGAGATCGGGTAGCAGTCTATGGCTACACCTTC.

The rearrangement joins TRBV29-1 to TRBJ2-7; 12 bases align to TRBD1. Germline V gene sequence: CDR1 SQVTM, CDR2 ANQGSEA. The CDR3 has 15 amino acids. Trimming cost V 3 bases and J 5 bases; bases outside gene matches: 8. CDR3: CSVDGTGGGTNEQYF. For the CDR3, the DNA is TGCAGCGTTGATGGGACAGGGGGCGGGACGAACGAGCAGTACTTC.

This clonotype was seen only a few times. The chain uses TRBV6-6 and TRBJ2-3; TRBD1 aligns across 10 bases. V lost 4 bases to trimming and J lost 4 bases; unmatched junction nucleotides: 2. CDR3 length: 14 amino acids. Germline V CDR1 and CDR2: MNHNY, SVGAGI (reference sequence). In nucleotides, the CDR3 is TGTGCCAGCAGTTCCGGGACAGGGGCAGATACGCAGTATTTT. It yields the protein CASSSGTGADTQYF.

J is TRBJ2-5 and V is TRBV11-3; the match to TRBD2 covers 11 bases. With V trimmed by 5 bases and J by 9 bases, 11 bases remained unmatched. CDR1 and CDR2 from the germline V gene are SGHNT and YENEEA. The CDR3 has 15 residues. DNA of the CDR3: TGTGCCAGCAGCGCCACCCTAGCGGGGGGCCCCCCCCAGTACTTC. Encoded protein: CASSATLAGGPPQYF.

In its sample, this clonotype was seen many times. This sequence joins TRBV5-6 and TRBJ2-2; D ambiguous. The CDR3 loop spans 11 amino acids. From germline, CDR1 is SGHDT and CDR2 YYEEEE. V gave up 4 bases and J gave up 7 bases, with 5 bases separating them. This CDR3 reads CASSRVGELFF. The CDR3, as DNA: TGTGCCAGCAGCCGGGTCGGGGAGCTGTTTTTT.

The V gene is TRBV28, the J gene TRBJ1-5; D is unresolved. The V gene lost 2 bases and the J gene lost 1 base, with 6 bases spanning the gap. The CDR3 is 14 amino acids. Germline V gene sequence: CDR1 MDHEN, CDR2 SYDVKM. The CDR3 nucleotides are TGTGCCAGCAGTTTAAAAGGAAGCAATCAGCCCCAGCATTTT. The encoded protein is CASSLKGSNQPQHF.

This clonotype has ten or more counts. The chain carries TRBV28 and TRBJ1-4, with unresolved D. The length of the CDR3 is 13 residues. Trimming took 6 bases from V and 4 from J, leaving 9 bases between them. The germline V gene has CDR1 MDHEN and CDR2 SYDVKM. In DNA, the CDR3 is TGTGCCAGCAGCGGACGGAATAATGAAAAACTGTTTTTT. Translated, it gives CASSGRNNEKLFF.

This clonotype was detected a few times. The gene calls are TRBV5-8 and TRBJ2-4; no clear D gene. Trimming took 2 bases from V and 15 from J, leaving 12 bases between them. Germline V CDR1 and CDR2: SGHTS, YDEGEE. The CDR3 contains 11 residues. This chain's CDR3 is CASSFSMVGYF. The CDR3 coding sequence is TGTGCCAGCAGCTTCTCCATGGTAGGGTACTTC.

This clonotype was seen ten or more times. The chain is built from TRBV4-2 and TRBJ2-3, with 16 bases identical to TRBD2. The germline V gene encodes CDR1 LGHNA and CDR2 YNFKEQ. This CDR3 contains 19 residues. V was clipped by 0 bases and J by 2 bases; unmatched bases: 5. CDR3 residues: CASSQDPGTSGRATDTQYF. In DNA, the CDR3 is TGTGCCAGCAGCCAAGACCCCGGGACTAGCGGGAGGGCCACAGATACGCAGTATTTT.

There are many counts of this clonotype. The rearrangement uses TRBV28 and TRBJ2-6; D is perhaps TRBD1 or TRBD2 (5 bases each). The CDR3 is made up of 15 amino acids. Trimming removed 8 bases at V and 3 bases at J, with 14 bases between. Germline V gives CDR1 MDHEN, CDR2 SYDVKM. The CDR3 DNA is TGTGCCAGCTTGGGGGAAAAAGGTGGGGCCAACGTCCTGACTTTC. This codes for CASLGEKGGANVLTF.

This clonotype was counted between two and nine times. This chain links TRBV20-1 with TRBJ2-1; 9 bases agree with TRBD2. The junction had 4 bases not matched to a gene; V was cut back by 4 bases and J by 0 bases. Per the germline V gene, CDR1 is DFQATT and CDR2 is SNEGSKA (reference sequence). This CDR3 comprises 15 residues. The CDR3 DNA sequence: TGCAGTGCTAAGGGTAGCGGGAGCTCCTACAATGAGCAGTTCTTC. This sequence encodes CSAKGSGSSYNEQFF.

This clonotype was detected only a few times. The chain recombines TRBV5-1 with TRBJ2-3, with TRBD2 matching over 7 bases. This CDR3 has 16 residues. The V gene end was trimmed by 6 bases and the J gene end by 3 bases; junction bases not matched to a gene: 13. The germline CDR1 and CDR2 sequences are SGHRS and YFSETQ. In DNA, the CDR3 is TGCGCCAGCACCCCAGGCTTGCGGGAGAAGACAGATACGCAGTATTTT. Its translation is CASTPGLREKTDTQYF.

The chain has TRBV29-1 and TRBJ2-1; weak D call: TRBD2 (5 bases). Germline lookup yields CDR1 SQVTM and CDR2 ANQGSEA. Trimming took off 4 bases at V and 10 bases at J, with 11 bases between the two ends. This CDR3 comprises 11 residues. CDR3 in amino acids: CSVVYGVEQFF. The CDR3 region has the DNA TGCAGCGTTGTATACGGGGTCGAGCAGTTCTTC.

The J gene is TRBJ2-7, the V gene TRBV3-1, with TRBD2 identical over 9 bases. The CDR3 spans 14 residues. Losses at the gene ends were 8 bases for V and 4 bases for J; bases not matched to a gene: 9. In germline, CDR1 is LGHDT, CDR2 YNNKEL (reference sequence). CDR3 bases: TGTGCCAGCGAGGCTAGCGGGATTAGTTACGAGCAGTACTTC. Its protein is CASEASGISYEQYF.

This clonotype appeared many times. The J gene is TRBJ2-3, the V gene TRBV7-6; D is undetermined. Trimming removed 5 bases at V and 6 bases at J, with 12 bases between. The germline CDR1 and CDR2 sequences are SGHVS and FNYEAQ. The CDR3 length is 13 residues. The CDR3 nucleotides read TGTGCCAGCAGCCCACGCGGTAGGGATACGCAGTATTTT. Its translation is CASSPRGRDTQYF.

The V call is TRBV7-2, the J call TRBJ2-7; 7 nucleotides agree with TRBD2. The CDR3 is 15 amino acids. V shed 1 base and J 3 bases; nucleotides not matched to a gene: 6. The germline CDR1 and CDR2 sequences are SGHTA and FQGNSA. The CDR3 here is CASSLVDGGYYEQYF. The CDR3 nucleotides are TGTGCCAGCAGCTTAGTAGACGGGGGGTACTACGAGCAGTACTTC.

This clonotype was counted a few times. This chain joins TRBV12-3 or TRBV12-4 and TRBJ2-7; D possibly corresponds to TRBD1 (5 bases). The V and J ends lost 7 bases and 3 bases respectively, with 7 bases between them. This CDR3 comprises 11 residues. CDR3 coding DNA: TGTGCCAGCACCCAGGGCTACGAGCAGTACTTC. Its translation: CASTQGYEQYF.